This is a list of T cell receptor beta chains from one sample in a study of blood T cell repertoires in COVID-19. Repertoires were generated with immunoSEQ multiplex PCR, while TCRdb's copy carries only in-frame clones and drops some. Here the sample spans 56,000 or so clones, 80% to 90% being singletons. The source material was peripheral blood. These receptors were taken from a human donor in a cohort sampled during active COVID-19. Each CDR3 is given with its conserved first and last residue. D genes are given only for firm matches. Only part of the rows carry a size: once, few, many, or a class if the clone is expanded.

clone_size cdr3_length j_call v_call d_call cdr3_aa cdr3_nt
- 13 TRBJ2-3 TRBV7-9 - CASSLTQTDTQYF TGTGCCAGCAGCTTAACCCAGACAGATACGCAGTATTTT
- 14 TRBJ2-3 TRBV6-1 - CASSEAGLADTQYF TGTGCCAGCAGTGAAGCGGGCCTCGCAGATACGCAGTATTTT
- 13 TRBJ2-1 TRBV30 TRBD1 CAWSATGVNEQFF TGTGCCTGGAGTGCGACAGGGGTGAATGAGCAGTTCTTC
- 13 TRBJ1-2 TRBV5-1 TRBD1 CASSQDRDRGYTF TGCGCCAGCAGCCAGGACAGGGATCGGGGCTACACCTTC
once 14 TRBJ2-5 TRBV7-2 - CASTRATRGETQYF TGTGCCAGCACCCGGGCCACCCGAGGGGAGACCCAGTACTTC
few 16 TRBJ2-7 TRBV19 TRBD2 CASSESGGLFPYEQYF TGTGCCAGTAGCGAGAGCGGGGGCTTATTCCCCTACGAGCAGTACTTC
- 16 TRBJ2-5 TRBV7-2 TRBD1 CASSLSPGGPQETQYF TGTGCCAGCAGCTTATCGCCAGGGGGCCCTCAAGAGACCCAGTACTTC
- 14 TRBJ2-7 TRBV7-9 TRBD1 CASSPPTGSYEQYF TGTGCCAGCAGCCCACCGACAGGGTCCTACGAGCAGTACTTC
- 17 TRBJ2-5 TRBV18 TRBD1 CASSPGFRDRVRETQYF TGTGCCAGCTCACCGGGGTTCCGGGACAGGGTACGAGAGACCCAGTACTTC
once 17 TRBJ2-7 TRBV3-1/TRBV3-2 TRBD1 CASSHFPGTGSSYEQYF TGTGCCAGCAGCCACTTTCCCGGGACAGGTTCTTCCTACGAGCAGTACTTC
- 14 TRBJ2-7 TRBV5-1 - CASSLAGSSYEQYF TGCGCCAGCAGCTTGGCAGGCAGCTCCTACGAGCAGTACTTC
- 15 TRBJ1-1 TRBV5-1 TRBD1 CASSLTGVVGTEAFF TGCGCCAGCAGCTTAACAGGGGTGGTAGGCACTGAAGCTTTCTTT
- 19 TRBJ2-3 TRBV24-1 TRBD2 CATSDQHSAGSSPTDTQYF TGTGCCACCAGTGATCAACACTCAGCGGGGAGCTCCCCCACAGATACGCAGTATTTT
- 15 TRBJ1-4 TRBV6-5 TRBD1 CASSFGTGGNEKLFF TGTGCCAGCAGTTTTGGGACAGGGGGTAATGAAAAACTGTTTTTT
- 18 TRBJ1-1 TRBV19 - CASSRKAGARGPNTEAFF TGTGCCAGTAGTAGAAAAGCGGGGGCCCGCGGGCCGAACACTGAAGCTTTCTTT
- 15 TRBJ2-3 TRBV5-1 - CASSLGLASTDTQYF TGCGCCAGCAGCTTGGGGCTAGCCTCCACAGATACGCAGTATTTT
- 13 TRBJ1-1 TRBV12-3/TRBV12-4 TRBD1 CASRDRGPTEAFF TGTGCCAGCCGGGACAGGGGTCCCACTGAAGCTTTCTTT
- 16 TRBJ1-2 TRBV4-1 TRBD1 CASRQGTAEVNYGYTF TGCGCCAGCAGACAGGGGACAGCCGAAGTTAACTATGGCTACACCTTC
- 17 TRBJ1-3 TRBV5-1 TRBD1 CASSFNPTGGAGNTIYF TGCGCCAGCAGCTTTAATCCAACAGGGGGCGCTGGAAACACCATATATTTT
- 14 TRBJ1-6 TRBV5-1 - CASSLDWADSPLHF TGCGCCAGCAGCCTGGACTGGGCAGATTCACCCCTCCACTTT
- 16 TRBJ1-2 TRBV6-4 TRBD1 CASMQPPTGMILGYTF TGTGCCAGCATGCAGCCACCGACAGGGATGATTCTTGGCTACACCTTC
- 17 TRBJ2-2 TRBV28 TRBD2 CPSLHRGGGPRTGELFF TGTCCCAGCCTACACCGGGGGGGAGGGCCGCGGACCGGGGAGCTGTTTTTT
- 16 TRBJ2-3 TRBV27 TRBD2 CASSPGSGTSTDTQYF TGTGCCAGCAGCCCGGGTAGCGGGACTAGCACAGATACGCAGTATTTT
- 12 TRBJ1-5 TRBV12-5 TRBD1 CASGDRVQPQHF TGTGCTAGTGGTGACAGGGTTCAGCCCCAGCATTTT
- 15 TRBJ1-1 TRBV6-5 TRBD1 CASSYSRQGSPEAFF TGTGCCAGCAGTTACTCAAGACAGGGGTCCCCTGAAGCTTTCTTT
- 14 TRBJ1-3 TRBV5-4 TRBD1 CASSLTGDGNTIYF TGTGCCAGCAGCTTGACAGGGGACGGAAACACCATATATTTT
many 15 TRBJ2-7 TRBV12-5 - CASGSQGSRTLEQYF TGTGCTAGTGGGTCTCAGGGGTCAAGGACCCTCGAGCAGTACTTC
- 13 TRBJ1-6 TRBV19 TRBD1 CASRDRVNSPLHF TGTGCCAGTCGCGACAGGGTGAATTCACCCCTCCACTTT
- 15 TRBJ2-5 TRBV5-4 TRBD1 CASSLPGQGQETQYF TGTGCCAGCAGTCTTCCGGGACAGGGGCAAGAGACCCAGTACTTC
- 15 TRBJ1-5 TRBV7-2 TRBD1 CASSYKTGGDQPQHF TGTGCCAGCAGCTACAAGACAGGGGGCGATCAGCCCCAGCATTTT
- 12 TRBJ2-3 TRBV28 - CASSSGGDTQYF TGTGCCAGCAGTTCAGGCGGGGATACGCAGTATTTT
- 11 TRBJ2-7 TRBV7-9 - CASSFNSEQYF TGTGCCAGCAGCTTTAATTCCGAGCAGTACTTC
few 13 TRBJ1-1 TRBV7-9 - CASSPPLNTEAFF TGTGCCAGCAGCCCCCCGCTAAACACTGAAGCTTTCTTT
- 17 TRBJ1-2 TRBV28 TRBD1 CASSPGTGKPTNYGYTF TGTGCCAGCAGTCCTGGGACAGGGAAACCCACTAACTATGGCTACACCTTC
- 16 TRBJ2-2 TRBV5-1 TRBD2 CASSLEGGASTGELFF TGCGCCAGCAGCTTGGAGGGAGGGGCGAGCACCGGGGAGCTGTTTTTT
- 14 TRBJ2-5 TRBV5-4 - CASSLMADQETQYF TGTGCCAGCAGCTTGATGGCGGACCAAGAGACCCAGTACTTC
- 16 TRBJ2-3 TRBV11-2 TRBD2 CASSLIAGGVRDTQYF TGTGCCAGCAGCTTAATAGCGGGAGGGGTTCGGGATACGCAGTATTTT
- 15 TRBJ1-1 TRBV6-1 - CASSESAGWDTEAFF TGTGCCAGCAGTGAATCGGCAGGGTGGGACACTGAAGCTTTCTTT
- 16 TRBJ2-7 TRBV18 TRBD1 CASSPIPSRGRGEQYF TGTGCCAGCTCACCAATCCCGAGCAGGGGGCGCGGCGAGCAGTACTTC
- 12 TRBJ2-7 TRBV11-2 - CASSLDRYEQYF TGTGCCAGCAGCTTAGATCGCTACGAGCAGTACTTC
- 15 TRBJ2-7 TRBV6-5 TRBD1 CASSYSQNRGDEQYF TGTGCCAGCAGTTACTCGCAGAACAGGGGGGACGAGCAGTACTTC
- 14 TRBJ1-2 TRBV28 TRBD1 CASSSGQGQNGYTF TGTGCCAGCAGTTCTGGACAGGGTCAAAACGGCTACACCTTC
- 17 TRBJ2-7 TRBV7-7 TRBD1 CASSLAPMGQGIYEQYF TGTGCCAGCAGCTTAGCACCAATGGGACAGGGGATCTACGAGCAGTACTTC
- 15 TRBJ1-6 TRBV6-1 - CASSEWSSYNSPLHF TGTGCCAGCAGTGAATGGAGCTCCTATAATTCACCCCTCCACTTT
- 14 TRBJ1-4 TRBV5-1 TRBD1 CASSTGTVNEKLFF TGCGCCAGCAGTACTGGGACAGTCAATGAAAAACTGTTTTTT
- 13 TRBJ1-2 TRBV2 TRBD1 CASSVGTDYGYTF TGTGCCAGCAGCGTTGGGACAGATTATGGCTACACCTTC
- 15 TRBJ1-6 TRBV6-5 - CASSYVLGGNSPLHF TGTGCCAGCAGTTACGTTCTAGGAGGGAATTCACCCCTCCACTTT
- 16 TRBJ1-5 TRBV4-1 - CASSRDNRASNQPQHF TGCGCCAGCAGCCGAGACAACAGGGCTAGCAATCAGCCCCAGCATTTT
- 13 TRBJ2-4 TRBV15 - CATSRDHRAFQYF TGTGCCACCAGCAGGGACCACAGGGCCTTCCAGTACTTC
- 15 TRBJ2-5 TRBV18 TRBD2 CASSPGTTHWGTQYF TGTGCCAGCTCCCCCGGGACTACCCACTGGGGGACCCAGTACTTC
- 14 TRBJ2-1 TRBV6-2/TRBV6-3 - CASSGGTPDNEQFF TGTGCCAGCAGTGGCGGGACTCCAGACAATGAGCAGTTCTTC